What follows are 9 T cell receptor beta chains derived from one specimen sequenced in a study of T cells in Graves' hyperthyroidism and ophthalmopathy. Using RNA transcripts as the source, TCR beta CDR3 regions were amplified. The HTBI primer set served for first-round RT-PCR of the TCR CDR3. TCRdb redid the calling of the multiplex PCR reads with MiXCR, one entry per CDR3 protein. The sample has over 700,000 distinct CDR3 sequences, over 35% seen once. The sample taken for sequencing was blood. The receptors were gathered from a man aged 18 to 35 with Graves' hyperthyroidism.

This clonotype was detected only a few times. V is TRBV6-6 and J is TRBJ1-1; weak D call: TRBD1 (5 bases). Deletions cut 10 bases from V and 7 bases from J, with 13 bases between. Germline V gives CDR1 MNHNY, CDR2 SVGAGI (reference sequence). The CDR3 covers 11 residues. The CDR3 region has the DNA TGTGCCACCGGGGCGGGTGGTGAAGCTTTCTTT. Translated, it gives CATGAGGEAFF.

This chain uses TRBV12-3 or TRBV12-4 with TRBJ2-7; 7 bases are a match to TRBD1. With 7 bases clipped from V and 2 bases from J, the junction kept 11 bases outside the gene matches. CDR3 length: 15 residues. The CDR3 sequence is CASTSHRDSTYEQYF. CDR3 nucleotides: TGTGCCAGCACTTCACACCGGGACAGCACCTACGAGCAGTACTTC.

About this clonotype itself: A clone one base away is much larger, so this may be a read error. The rearrangement links TRBV11-1 to TRBJ2-7; a possible D gene is TRBD1 (5 bases). Trimming pared 5 bases from V and 1 base from J, leaving 15 bases between. The CDR3 has 15 residues. CDR1 is SGHAT and CDR2 is FQDESV in the germline V gene (reference sequence). CDR3 region: CASSPGWTSSYEQYF. CDR3 nucleotides: TGTGCCAGCAGCCCAGGGTGGACGTCTTCCTACGAGCAGTACTTC. Drawing the rest from reference TRBV11-1 and TRBJ2-7, the complete variable domain is EAEVAQSPRYKITEKSQAVAFWCDPISGHATLYWYRQILGQGPELLVQFQDESVVDDSQLPKDRFSAERLKGVDSTLKIQPAELGDSAMYLCASSPGWTSSYEQYFGPGTRLTVT.

This clonotype turned up a few times. The V call is TRBV7-6, the J call TRBJ2-2; the match to TRBD2 covers 11 bases. J was trimmed by 8 bases and V by 11 bases; bases with no gene match: 7. CDR1 is SGHVS and CDR2 is FNYEAQ in the germline V gene. This CDR3 is 13 amino acids long. The CDR3 region is CALAGGAGGELFF. The CDR3 DNA is TGTGCCCTAGCGGGAGGTGCTGGTGGGGAGCTGTTTTTT.

In this sample, this clonotype turned up a few times. The chain uses TRBV3-1 and TRBJ2-7; D unclear. The germline V gene encodes CDR1 LGHDT and CDR2 YNNKEL (reference sequence). The CDR3 length is 13 residues. Deletions cut 3 bases from V and 0 bases from J, with 6 bases between. The CDR3 spells CASSHAYSYEQYF. CDR3 bases: TGTGCCAGCAGCCATGCTTACTCCTACGAGCAGTACTTC.

This clonotype was detected many times. This sequence joins TRBV2 and TRBJ2-7, with 7 bases lining up with TRBD1. Germline V gene data show CDR1 as SNHLY and CDR2 as FYNNEI. This CDR3 spans 16 amino acids. Trimming at V came to 5 bases and at J to 1 base, leaving 11 bases not matched to a gene. The CDR3 loop is CASSPGTVPPSYEQYF. CDR3 bases: TGTGCCAGCAGTCCCGGGACAGTTCCCCCATCCTACGAGCAGTACTTC.

This clonotype came up a few times. V usage is TRBV12-3 or TRBV12-4 and J usage is TRBJ1-4, with D possibly matching TRBD1 (6 bases). The V end lost 8 bases, the J end lost 5 bases, and 15 bases lay between the germline ends. The CDR3 extends over 14 amino acids. This CDR3 reads CASQGGRGNEKLFF. CDR3 DNA: TGTGCCAGCCAAGGGGGGAGGGGGAATGAAAAACTGTTTTTT.

This clonotype was observed at least ten times. The V call is TRBV2, the J call TRBJ1-1; 8 bases are shared with TRBD1. Germline V gene lookup returns CDR1 SNHLY and CDR2 FYNNEI. The CDR3 sequence is 15 residues long. V lost 6 bases, J lost 0 bases, and 6 bases stayed unmatched. The CDR3 DNA reads TGTGCCAGCAGAGCCAGGGGACAGGTGAACACTGAAGCTTTCTTT. Translation gives CASRARGQVNTEAFF.

The rearrangement links TRBV7-6 to TRBJ1-1; D unresolved. This CDR3 spans 14 amino acids. V lost 6 bases and J 4 bases, leaving 15 bases between the germline ends. Germline CDR1 is SGHVS and CDR2 is FNYEAQ. CDR3 region: CASRLAQAGTEAFF. The CDR3 region has the DNA TGTGCCAGCAGACTAGCGCAGGCGGGCACTGAAGCTTTCTTT.